The 15 T cell receptor beta chains reported below all come from one sample, sequenced in a study of blood T cell repertoires in COVID-19. Assay: immunoSEQ multiplex PCR; the TCRdb copy retains only in-frame clones and omits some. Among around 80,000 clones, roughly 82% were seen once, and the ten largest hold around 19%. Material for sequencing was peripheral blood. The receptors originated from a woman aged 80 or over with active or convalescent COVID-19.

For the CDR3, the DNA is TGTGCCAGCAGGAGTGGGGGGTACGAGCAGTACTTC. This codes for CASRSGGYEQYF. This rearrangement joins TRBV27 to TRBJ2-7, with a tentative D call TRBD2 (6 bases). V lost 6 bases and J lost 4, with 10 bases in between. The CDR3 length is 12 residues. Germline V CDR1 and CDR2: MNHEY, SMNVEV (reference sequence).

The rearrangement joins TRBV14 to TRBJ2-3, with 9 positions matching TRBD1. CDR3 length: 16 residues. V trimming: 5 bases; J trimming: 3 bases; junction bases outside the gene matches: 9. CDR1 SGHDN and CDR2 FVKESK come from the germline V gene. The CDR3 is CASSSGQGRGTDTQYF. In nucleotides, the CDR3 is TGTGCCAGCAGCTCTGGACAGGGGCGGGGAACAGATACGCAGTATTTT.

In its sample, this clone was seen a few times. The chain uses TRBV6-1 and TRBJ2-7; tentative D call: TRBD1 (6 bases). This CDR3 has 17 residues. In germline, CDR1 is MNHNS, CDR2 SASEGT. The ends were cut back, 0 bases at V and 4 bases at J, with 19 bases in the middle. CDR3 protein: CASSEATFAGAGYEQYF. The CDR3, as DNA: TGTGCCAGCAGTGAAGCGACCTTCGCAGGGGCCGGTTACGAGCAGTACTTC.

This clone was recorded once. This rearrangement joins TRBV10-1 to TRBJ2-2; the D is unclear. The germline CDR1 and CDR2 sequences are WNHNN and SYGVQD (reference sequence). The CDR3 has 12 amino acids. Deletions cut 4 bases from V and 4 bases from J, with 4 bases between. CDR3 nucleotides: TGCGCCAGCAGTGGGCCCACCGGGGAGCTGTTTTTT. This sequence encodes CASSGPTGELFF.

The chain has TRBV3-1 (or the pseudogene TRBV3-2) and TRBJ1-5, with 7 positions matching TRBD1. CDR1 is LGHDT and CDR2 is YNNKEL in the germline V gene (reference sequence). There are 15 residues in the CDR3. The V and J ends lost 4 bases and 4 bases, in that order; junction bases with no gene match: 7. The CDR3 DNA reads TGTGCCAGCAGCCCTACAGGGGCCCCTAATCAGCCCCAGCATTTT. Its protein product is CASSPTGAPNQPQHF.

CDR3 nucleotide sequence: TGTGCCAGCAGCTTGGGCGGAGCCCGGGGCATTCAGTACTTC. Amino acids: CASSLGGARGIQYF. J is TRBJ2-4 and V is TRBV5-6; tentative D call: TRBD2 (5 bases). Germline CDR1 is SGHDT and CDR2 is YYEEEE. Trimming removed 0 bases at V and 9 bases at J, with 13 bases between. The CDR3 is 14 amino acids.

The rearrangement joins TRBV20-1 to TRBJ2-1, with 13 bases identical to TRBD2. V shed 3 bases and J 8 bases; nucleotides not matched to a gene: 7. This CDR3 has 15 amino acids. CDR1 and CDR2 from the germline V gene are DFQATT and SNEGSKA (reference sequence). DNA of the CDR3: TGCAGTGCTAGTGCTCCGGGACTAGCGGGGTATGAGCAGTTCTTC. Translating it yields CSASAPGLAGYEQFF.

The V gene is TRBV6-6, the J gene TRBJ2-3; unclear D gene. Germline V lookup: CDR1 MNHNY, CDR2 SVGAGI (reference sequence). This CDR3 comprises 12 residues. V was pared by 6 bases and J by 4 bases, with 8 bases between. For the CDR3, the DNA is TGTGCCAGCAGCTCCCCCGCAGATACGCAGTATTTT. Translating gives CASSSPADTQYF.

V gene TRBV6-5 combines with J gene TRBJ2-1; 7 positions match TRBD2. V lost 6 bases, J lost 5 bases, and 7 bases stayed unmatched. The germline V gene encodes CDR1 MNHEY and CDR2 SVGAGI. This CDR3 comprises 14 residues. The CDR3: CASRPPGGDNEQFF. In DNA form, the CDR3 reads TGTGCCAGCAGACCCCCTGGGGGGGACAATGAGCAGTTCTTC.

CDR3 region: CSVEAGGLFAEAFF. DNA for the CDR3: TGCAGCGTTGAAGCGGGGGGGCTGTTTGCTGAAGCTTTCTTT. This rearrangement joins TRBV29-1 to TRBJ1-1; D perhaps matches TRBD1 (6 bases). V was shortened by 1 base and J by 6 bases, with 15 bases between the two germline ends. This CDR3 region has 14 residues. Germline values: CDR1 SQVTM, CDR2 ANQGSEA.

This chain connects TRBV30 to TRBJ2-5, with TRBD2 identical over 7 bases. CDR3 length: 14 amino acids. After removal of 0 bases from V and 1 base from J, the junction contained 2 bases not matched to a gene. Germline V gene sequence: CDR1 GTSNPN, CDR2 SVGIG (reference sequence). CDR3 residues: CAWSVGGGQETQYF. CDR3 DNA sequence: TGTGCCTGGAGTGTAGGCGGGGGCCAAGAGACCCAGTACTTC. Full variable domain (outside the CDR3, taken from reference TRBV30 and TRBJ2-5): SQTIHQWPATLVQPVGSPLSLECTVEGTSNPNLYWYRQAAGRGLQLLFYSVGIGQISSEVPQNLSASRPQDRQFILSSKKLLLSDSGFYLCAWSVGGGQETQYFGPGTRLLVL.

This chain joins TRBV24-1 and TRBJ2-3; 7 bases agree with TRBD1. The CDR3 is 15 amino acids. Germline lookup yields CDR1 KGHDR and CDR2 SFDVKD. J was trimmed by 0 bases and V by 6 bases; bases with no gene match: 5. In DNA form, the CDR3 reads TGTGCCACCAGTCACAGGGGCCAAAGCACAGATACGCAGTATTTT. Translated, it gives CATSHRGQSTDTQYF.

A few counts support this clone. The chain is built from TRBV25-1 and TRBJ1-1; 10 positions agree with TRBD1. Germline CDR1 reads MGHDK; CDR2 reads SYGVNS. The CDR3 extends over 15 amino acids. V shed 4 bases and J 3 bases; nucleotides not matched to a gene: 5. CDR3 coding DNA: TGTGCCAGCAGTGGCCTGGACAGGGGGGACACTGAAGCTTTCTTT. Protein: CASSGLDRGDTEAFF.

V is TRBV13 and J is TRBJ2-5; 11 bases are shared with TRBD2. V gave up 8 bases and J gave up 1 base; unmatched junction bases: 9. Germline CDR1 is PRHDT and CDR2 is FYEKMQ (reference sequence). This CDR3 has 16 amino acids. CDR3 residues: CASSVSLAGAQETQYF. In DNA form, the CDR3 reads TGTGCCAGCTCCGTCTCACTAGCGGGAGCCCAAGAGACCCAGTACTTC.

The chain employs TRBV3-1 (or the pseudogene TRBV3-2) and TRBJ2-5, with 8 bases matching TRBD1. Per the germline V gene, CDR1 is LGHDT and CDR2 is YNNKEL (reference sequence). V was pared by 1 base and J by 5 bases, with 3 bases of the junction left unmatched. The CDR3 length is 14 residues. This CDR3 reads CASSQVDRAETQYF. CDR3 in DNA: TGTGCCAGCAGCCAAGTGGACAGGGCGGAGACCCAGTACTTC.